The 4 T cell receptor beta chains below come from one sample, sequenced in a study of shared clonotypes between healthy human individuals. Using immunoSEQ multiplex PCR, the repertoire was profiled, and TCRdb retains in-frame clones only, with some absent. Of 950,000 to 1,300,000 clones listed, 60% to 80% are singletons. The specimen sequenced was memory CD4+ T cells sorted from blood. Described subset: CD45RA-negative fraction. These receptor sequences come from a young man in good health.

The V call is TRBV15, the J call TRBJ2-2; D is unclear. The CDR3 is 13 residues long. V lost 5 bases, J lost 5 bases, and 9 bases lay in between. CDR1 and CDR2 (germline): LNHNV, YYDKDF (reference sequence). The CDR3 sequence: CATSSRETGELFF. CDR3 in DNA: TGTGCCACCAGCTCGCGCGAGACCGGGGAGCTGTTTTTT.

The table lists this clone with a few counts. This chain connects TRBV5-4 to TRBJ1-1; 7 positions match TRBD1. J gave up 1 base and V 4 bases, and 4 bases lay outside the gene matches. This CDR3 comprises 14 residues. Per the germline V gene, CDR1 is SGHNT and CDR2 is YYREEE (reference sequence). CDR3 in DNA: TGTGCCAGCAGCCCGGACAGGAGGAACACTGAAGCTTTCTTT. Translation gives CASSPDRRNTEAFF.

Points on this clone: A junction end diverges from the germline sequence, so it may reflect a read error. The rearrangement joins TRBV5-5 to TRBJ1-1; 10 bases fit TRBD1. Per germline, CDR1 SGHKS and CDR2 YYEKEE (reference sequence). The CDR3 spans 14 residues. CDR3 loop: CAGSLRTGGTEAFF. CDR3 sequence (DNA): TGTGCCGGCAGCCTCCGGACAGGGGGCACTGAAGCTTTCTTT.

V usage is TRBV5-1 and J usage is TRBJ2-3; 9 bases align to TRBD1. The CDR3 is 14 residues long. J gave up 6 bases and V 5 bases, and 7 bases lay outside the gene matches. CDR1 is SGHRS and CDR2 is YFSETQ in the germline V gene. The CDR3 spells CASRSGTGRDTQYF. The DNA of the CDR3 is TGCGCCAGCAGGAGTGGGACAGGGCGGGATACGCAGTATTTT.